This T cell receptor beta chain was identified in a study of blood T cell repertoires in COVID-19. Across the whole study: The samples span acute and convalescent COVID-19 from the United States, Italy and Spain. PBMCs, B-cell-depleted T cells, or T cells provided the cDNA or gDNA that made up the material.

The CDR3 covers 16 residues. Trimming removed 1 base at V and 0 bases at J, with 8 bases between. Germline lookup yields CDR1 SGHNT and CDR2 YYREEE (reference sequence). In the authors' workflow: Reference gene primers were amplified, and this amplification served to estimate nucleated cell counts. Measured with immunoSEQ multiplex PCR; TCRdb has only the in-frame clones, and not every one. Clone size and V and J calls were adopted from that table, with D and trimming inferred from the DNA. The data hold tens of thousands of clones, with about four fifths observed a single time. The clonotype was recovered from a woman older than 75 with acute or convalescent COVID-19. The specimen sequenced was peripheral blood. The chain links TRBV5-4 to TRBJ2-6; D call uncertain. CDR3 in DNA: TGTGCCAGCAGCTTGCCCTCAGTCTCTGGGGCCAACGTCCTGACTTTC. Translating gives CASSLPSVSGANVLTF.